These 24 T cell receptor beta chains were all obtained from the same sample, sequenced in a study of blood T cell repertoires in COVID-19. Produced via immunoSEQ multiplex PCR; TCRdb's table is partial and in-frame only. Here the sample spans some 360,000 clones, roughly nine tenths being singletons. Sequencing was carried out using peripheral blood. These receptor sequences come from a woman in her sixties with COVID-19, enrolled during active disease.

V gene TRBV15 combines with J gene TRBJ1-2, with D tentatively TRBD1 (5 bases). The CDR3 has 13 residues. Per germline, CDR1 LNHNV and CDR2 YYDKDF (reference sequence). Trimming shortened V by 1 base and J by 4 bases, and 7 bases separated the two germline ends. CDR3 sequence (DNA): TGTGCCACCAGCAGAGGACAGTTCTATGGCTACACCTTC. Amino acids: CATSRGQFYGYTF.

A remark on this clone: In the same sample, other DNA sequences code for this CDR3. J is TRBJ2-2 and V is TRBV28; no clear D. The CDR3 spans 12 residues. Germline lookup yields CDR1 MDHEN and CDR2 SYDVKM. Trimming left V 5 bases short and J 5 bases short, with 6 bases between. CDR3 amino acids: CASSLLTGELFF. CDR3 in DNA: TGTGCCAGCAGTCTCCTAACCGGGGAGCTGTTTTTT.

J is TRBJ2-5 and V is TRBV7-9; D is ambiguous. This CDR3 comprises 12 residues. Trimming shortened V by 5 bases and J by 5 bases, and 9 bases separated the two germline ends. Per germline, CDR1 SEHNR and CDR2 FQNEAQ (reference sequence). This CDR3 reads CASSRVYETQYF. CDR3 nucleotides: TGTGCCAGCAGCCGTGTATATGAGACCCAGTACTTC.

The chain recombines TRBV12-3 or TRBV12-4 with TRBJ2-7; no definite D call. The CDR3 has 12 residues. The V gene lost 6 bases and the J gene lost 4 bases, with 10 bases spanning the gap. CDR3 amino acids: CASSRIGYEQYF. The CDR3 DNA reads TGTGCCAGCAGCCGTATCGGGTACGAGCAGTACTTC.

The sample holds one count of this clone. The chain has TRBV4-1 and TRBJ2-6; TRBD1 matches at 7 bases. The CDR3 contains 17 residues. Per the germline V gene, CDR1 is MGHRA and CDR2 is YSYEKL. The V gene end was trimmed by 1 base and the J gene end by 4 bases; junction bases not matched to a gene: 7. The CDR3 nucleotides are TGCGCCAGCAGCCAAGTCCGGACAGGATCAGGGGCCAACGTCCTGACTTTC. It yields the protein CASSQVRTGSGANVLTF.

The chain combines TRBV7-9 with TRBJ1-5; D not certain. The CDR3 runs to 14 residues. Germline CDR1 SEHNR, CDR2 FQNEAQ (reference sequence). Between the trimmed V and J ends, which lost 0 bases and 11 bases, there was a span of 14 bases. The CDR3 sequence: CASSLARAGAAQHF. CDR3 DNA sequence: TGTGCCAGCAGCTTAGCCCGTGCGGGCGCGGCCCAGCATTTT.

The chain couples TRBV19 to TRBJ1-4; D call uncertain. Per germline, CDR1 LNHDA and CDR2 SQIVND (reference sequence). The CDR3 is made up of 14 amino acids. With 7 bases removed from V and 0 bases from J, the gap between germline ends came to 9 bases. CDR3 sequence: CASNFPATNEKLFF. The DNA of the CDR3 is TGTGCCAGTAACTTCCCGGCAACTAATGAAAAACTGTTTTTT.

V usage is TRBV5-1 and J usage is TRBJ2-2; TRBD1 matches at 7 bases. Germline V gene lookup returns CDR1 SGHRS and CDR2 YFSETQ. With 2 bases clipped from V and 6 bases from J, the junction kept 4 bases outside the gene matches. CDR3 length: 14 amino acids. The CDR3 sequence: CASSLSGGSGELFF. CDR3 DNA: TGCGCCAGCAGCTTATCAGGGGGTTCCGGGGAGCTGTTTTTT.

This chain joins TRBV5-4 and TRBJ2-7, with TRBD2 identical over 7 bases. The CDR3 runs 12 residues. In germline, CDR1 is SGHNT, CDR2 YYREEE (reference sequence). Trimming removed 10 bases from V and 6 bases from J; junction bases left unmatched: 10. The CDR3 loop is CAASGTTGEQYF. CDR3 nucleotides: TGTGCCGCATCCGGGACTACTGGCGAGCAGTACTTC.

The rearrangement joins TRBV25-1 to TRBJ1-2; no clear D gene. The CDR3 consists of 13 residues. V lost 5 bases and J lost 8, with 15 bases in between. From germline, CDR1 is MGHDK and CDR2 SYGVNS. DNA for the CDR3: TGTGCCAGCAGTCGGAGTACAAGGTGGGGCTACACCTTC. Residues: CASSRSTRWGYTF.

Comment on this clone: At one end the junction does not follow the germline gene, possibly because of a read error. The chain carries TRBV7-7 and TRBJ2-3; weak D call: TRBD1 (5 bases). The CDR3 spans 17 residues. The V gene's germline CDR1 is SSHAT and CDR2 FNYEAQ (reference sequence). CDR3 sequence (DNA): TGTGCTAGCAGCCCCCTGAAGGGGCGCGAGTTCCCAGATACGCAGTATTTT. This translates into CASSPLKGREFPDTQYF.

The CDR3 sequence is CASSTRTGTNSPLHF. The CDR3 DNA follows: TGTGCCAGCAGCACCAGGACAGGGACGAATTCACCCCTCCACTTT. J is TRBJ1-6 and V is TRBV7-9, with 8 positions matching TRBD1. J gave up 7 bases and V 5 bases, and 7 bases lay outside the gene matches. This CDR3 comprises 15 residues. The germline gives CDR1 SEHNR, CDR2 FQNEAQ (reference sequence).

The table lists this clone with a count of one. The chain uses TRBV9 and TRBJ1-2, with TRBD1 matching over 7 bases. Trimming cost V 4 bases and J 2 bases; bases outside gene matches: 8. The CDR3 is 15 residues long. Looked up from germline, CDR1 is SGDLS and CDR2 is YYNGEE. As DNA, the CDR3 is TGTGCCAGCAGCCCCCTTGGGGGACAGAACTATGGCTACACCTTC. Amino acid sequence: CASSPLGGQNYGYTF.

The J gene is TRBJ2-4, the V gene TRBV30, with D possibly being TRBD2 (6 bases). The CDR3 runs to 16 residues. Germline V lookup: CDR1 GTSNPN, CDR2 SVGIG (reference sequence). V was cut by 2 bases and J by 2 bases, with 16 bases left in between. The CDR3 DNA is TGTGCCTGGAGTCGTGGGGGGAGTGTGACCAAAAACATTCAGTACTTC. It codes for CAWSRGGSVTKNIQYF. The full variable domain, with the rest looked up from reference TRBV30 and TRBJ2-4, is SQTIHQWPATLVQPVGSPLSLECTVEGTSNPNLYWYRQAAGRGLQLLFYSVGIGQISSEVPQNLSASRPQDRQFILSSKKLLLSDSGFYLCAWSRGGSVTKNIQYFGAGTRLSVL.

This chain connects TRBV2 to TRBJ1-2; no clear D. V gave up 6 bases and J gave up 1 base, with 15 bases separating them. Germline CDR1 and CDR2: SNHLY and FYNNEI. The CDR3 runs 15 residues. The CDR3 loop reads CASRRRSTFNYGYTF. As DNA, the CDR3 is TGTGCCAGCAGGAGGCGGTCCACTTTTAACTATGGCTACACCTTC.

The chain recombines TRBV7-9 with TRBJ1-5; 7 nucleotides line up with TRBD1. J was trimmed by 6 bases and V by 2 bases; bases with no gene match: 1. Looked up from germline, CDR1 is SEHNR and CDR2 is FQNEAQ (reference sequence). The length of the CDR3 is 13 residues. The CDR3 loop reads CASSLTGVQPQHF. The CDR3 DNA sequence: TGTGCCAGCAGCTTAACAGGGGTTCAGCCCCAGCATTTT.

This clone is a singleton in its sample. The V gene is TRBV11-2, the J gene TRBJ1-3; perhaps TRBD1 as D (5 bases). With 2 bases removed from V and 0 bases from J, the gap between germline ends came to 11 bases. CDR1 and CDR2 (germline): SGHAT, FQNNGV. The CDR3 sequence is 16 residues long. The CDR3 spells CASSLLGVRSGNTIYF. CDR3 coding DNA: TGTGCCAGCAGCTTATTAGGGGTCCGCTCTGGAAACACCATATATTTT.

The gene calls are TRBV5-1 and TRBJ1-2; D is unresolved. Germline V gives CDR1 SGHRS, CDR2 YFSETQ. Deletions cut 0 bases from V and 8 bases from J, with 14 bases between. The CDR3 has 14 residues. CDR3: CASSLDLAGVGYTF. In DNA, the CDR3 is TGCGCCAGCAGCTTGGACCTAGCAGGAGTCGGCTACACCTTC. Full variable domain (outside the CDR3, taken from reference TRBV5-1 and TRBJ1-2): KAGVTQTPRYLIKTRGQQVTLSCSPISGHRSVSWYQQTPGQGLQFLFEYFSETQRNKGNFPGRFSGRQFSNSRSEMNVSTLELGDSALYLCASSLDLAGVGYTFGSGTRLTVV.

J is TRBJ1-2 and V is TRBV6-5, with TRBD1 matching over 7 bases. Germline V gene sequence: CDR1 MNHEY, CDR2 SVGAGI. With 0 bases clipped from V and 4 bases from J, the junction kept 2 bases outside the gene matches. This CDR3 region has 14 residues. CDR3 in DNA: TGTGCCAGCAGTTACTCGGGGGACAGCTATGGCTACACCTTC. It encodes CASSYSGDSYGYTF.

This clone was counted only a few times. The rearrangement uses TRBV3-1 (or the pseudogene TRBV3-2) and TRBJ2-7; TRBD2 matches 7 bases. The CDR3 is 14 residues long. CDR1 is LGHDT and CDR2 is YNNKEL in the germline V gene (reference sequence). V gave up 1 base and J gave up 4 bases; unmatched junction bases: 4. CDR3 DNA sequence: TGTGCCAGCAGCCAAGCCAGCGGGGCGTACGAGCAGTACTTC. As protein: CASSQASGAYEQYF.

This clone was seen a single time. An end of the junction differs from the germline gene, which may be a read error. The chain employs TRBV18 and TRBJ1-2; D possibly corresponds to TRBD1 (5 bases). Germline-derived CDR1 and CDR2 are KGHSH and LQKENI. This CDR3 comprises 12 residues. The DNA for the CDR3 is TGTGCCAGCTCTGCAGACAGCCTACATGGGATCTTC. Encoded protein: CASSADSLHGIF.

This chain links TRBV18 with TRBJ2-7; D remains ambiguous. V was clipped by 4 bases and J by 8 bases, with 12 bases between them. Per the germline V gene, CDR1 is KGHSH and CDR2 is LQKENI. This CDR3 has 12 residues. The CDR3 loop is CASSLSGSQQYF. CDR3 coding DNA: TGTGCCAGCTCACTCTCTGGTAGCCAGCAGTACTTC.

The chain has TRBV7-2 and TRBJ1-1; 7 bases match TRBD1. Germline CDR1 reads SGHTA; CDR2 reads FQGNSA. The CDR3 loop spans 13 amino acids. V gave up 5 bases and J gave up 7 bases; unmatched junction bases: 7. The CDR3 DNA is TGTGCCAGCAGCCGGGACAGCTACTATGAAGCTTTCTTT. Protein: CASSRDSYYEAFF.

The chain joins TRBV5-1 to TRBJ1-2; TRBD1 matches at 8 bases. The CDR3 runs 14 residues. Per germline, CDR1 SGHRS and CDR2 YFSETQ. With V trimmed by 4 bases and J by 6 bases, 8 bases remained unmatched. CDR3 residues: CASSRDLTGDGYTF. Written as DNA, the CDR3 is TGCGCCAGCAGCCGCGATTTGACAGGGGATGGCTACACCTTC.